This T cell receptor beta chain was obtained from a study of T cell changes during pregnancy in multiple sclerosis (dated by TCRdb to about 2019). About the study as a whole: Changes in the T cell repertoire over the course of pregnancy were examined in this study in women with multiple sclerosis.

Library preparation was by the immunoSEQ multiplex PCR assay. Entries here come from immuneACCESS through TCRdb and include only in-frame sequences with V and J called. Some clones fail to appear in such tables; in the studies checked, an unresolved V gene covers under half of the shortfall, and the cause of the remainder is unknown. The sample table shows roughly 57,000 clones, and under 95% are seen once. Approximately 3% of the sample belongs to the ten largest clones. Only a few counts were recorded for this clone. The antigen it binds to is not known. No base-level quality is on record; no much larger clone is a single base apart. CDR1 and CDR2, per the germline V gene, are ENHRY and SYGVKD. The CDR3 runs 11 residues from the cysteine to the phenylalanine. Kept here is only the CDR3 DNA, which spans 33 bases and is read in frame from base 1. V gives up 6 bases and J gives up 7 bases, and the segment between their germline ends measures 9 bases.

The receptor was isolated from a female donor with multiple sclerosis, enrolled in a pregnancy study. The specimen was CD8+ T cells from peripheral blood mononuclear cells, collected before pregnancy. The sequence links TRBV10-3 to TRBJ1-2, and possibly TRBD1, on 5 matching bases. The DNA sequence follows: TGTGCCATCAGCGACAGTATTGGCTACACCTTC. Its protein is CAISDSIGYTF.